This T cell receptor beta chain was found in a study of OX40 agonist ivuxolimab in advanced cancers. Study overall: Across the patients, intravenous ivuxolimab was delivered every 2 weeks at 0.01 to 10 mg/kg. Among those enrolled, mean age was about 60 years (range roughly 23 to 85) and 82.7% were male. Two cutaneous melanoma patients and one hepatocellular carcinoma patient, three in all, had partial responses.

With regard to this clone: Antigen specificity is unknown.

Data came from immunoSEQ multiplex PCR; TCRdb stores just in-frame clones and leaves some out. The data hold about 68,000 clones, with approximately 82% observed a single time. Study-wide results and limits: In the 0.1 to 3.0 mg/kg range, CD4+ and CD8+ blood T cells had expanded clonally by week 6.

The germline CDR1 and CDR2 sequences are SGHDN and FVKESK. V shed 4 bases and J shed 4 bases, with 11 bases lying between them. The CDR3 runs to 14 residues. Sample: CD4+ or CD8+ T cells sorted from blood, taken in a trial of the OX40 agonist ivuxolimab. The sequence was obtained from an adult with an advanced solid tumor such as melanoma, head and neck, liver or kidney cancer. V gene TRBV14 combines with J gene TRBJ2-1; D ambiguous. The CDR3 sequence is CASSPVGSYNEQFF. The CDR3 DNA reads TGTGCCAGCAGCCCCGTGGGTAGTTACAATGAGCAGTTCTTC.